This TCR beta chain was observed in a study of CD8 T cells in Susac syndrome (dated by TCRdb to between 2017 and 2020). For the wider study: The study used repertoire sequencing to test whether antigen drove CD8+ T cell activation and differentiation in Susac syndrome.

Peripheral blood CD8+ and CD4+ T cells from healthy donors, Susac syndrome patients and multiple sclerosis patients were profiled by high-throughput TCR beta sequencing. The healthy donors served as controls matched for age and sex. CD8+ TEMRA cells were enriched by FACS, while bulk CD8+ and CD4+ T cells were purified by magnetic negative isolation. Blood was drawn into EDTA tubes, processed within 24 hours, and PBMCs were isolated by density gradient centrifugation. PBMCs intended for TCR sequencing were cryopreserved in liquid nitrogen and were subsequently thawed in a 37 degrees C water bath. A purity of at least 90% was achieved for sorted or isolated CD4+, CD8+ and CD8+ TEMRA cells. Broad study findings and their caveats: The number of individuals in the TCR sequencing and HLA analysis was acknowledged as relatively small.

RNA was extracted with the RNeasy kit and roughly 0.5 to 1 ug was reverse transcribed using random hexamers. TCR beta CDR3 regions were amplified with the immunoSEQ multiplex PCR assay covering 54 Vbeta and 13 Jbeta segments. To correct PCR amplification bias, a synthetic template baseline was used for both primer optimization and computational correction. The paper's data handling went like this. Reads were annotated to V, D and J genes per IMGT and analyzed with immunoSEQ Analyzer, keeping only productive sequences. To calculate clonality, Shannon entropy was normalized by log2 of the number of productive unique sequences and then subtracted from one. For each patient and control, public and private clones were evaluated within the 100 most prevalent clones. Clones were defined as Susac-specific if absent from the healthy and MS cohorts, from around 1,100 published viral clones and from other ImmuneACCESS disease sequences. The public reads were reanalyzed by TCRdb: fastp trimming at Q25, MiXCR alignment, in-frame beta chains only. Each CDR3 protein appears once, grouped with its most common genes and DNA. These V and J calls rely on TCRdb rather than the paper's analysis. Across this sample there are 160,000 or so distinct CDR3 sequences, with 90% to 95% seen only once. Of the sample, more than 0.07% is held by the ten largest clones.

Of note for this clonotype: The antigen it recognizes is unknown. Per-base qualities were not stored, and no clone one base away is much larger.

Relative to germline, V is missing 1 base and J is missing 4 bases, with 3 bases of the junction outside any gene match. Reading the germline V gene (reference sequence) gives CDR1 LGHDT and CDR2 YNNKEL. The cysteine opens and the phenylalanine closes a CDR3 of 14 amino acids. This entry keeps only the CDR3 DNA: 42 bases, framed from base 1. This chain is built from TRBV3-1 and TRBJ2-5, and 7 junction bases match TRBD1. The receptor's source is a human donor in good health. The sequencing input was CD4+ T cells from PBMCs. The DNA sequence follows: TGTGCCAGCAGCCAAGGACAGGGTAGAGAGACCCAGTACTTC. Translated, it gives CASSQGQGRETQYF.